This entry describes one TCR beta chain. This clonotype was seen many times. Its target antigen remains unknown. Per-nucleotide qualities are absent, and no much larger clonotype sits a single base away. The data were obtained in a study of Graves' ophthalmopathy and Graves' hyperthyroidism (dated by TCRdb to between 2018 and 2020). For the wider study: Peripheral blood samples were taken at the time of initial diagnosis, before any treatment was given. To tell Graves' ophthalmopathy apart from Graves' hyperthyroidism, and to predict which patients would progress to ophthalmopathy, the study relied on TCR beta repertoire signatures. A discovery set of 90 to 100 patients (around 44 ophthalmopathy, 60 or so stable hyperthyroidism) was enrolled to explore V-J signatures distinguishing ophthalmopathy from hyperthyroidism. An independent validation cohort comprised fewer than 20 hyperthyroidism patients and 15 to 17 patients who later progressed from hyperthyroidism to ophthalmopathy. In total, around 130 blood samples were TCR-sequenced: approximately 42 ophthalmopathy, 75 hyperthyroidism and roughly 17 hyperthyroidism-to-ophthalmopathy patients. T-cell repertoires of thyroid tissue and blood were compared in 5 or 6 hyperthyroidism patients. Following sample collection, hyperthyroidism patients were given methimazole at a starting dose of 30 mg daily, and ophthalmopathy patients were given high-dose intravenous methylprednisolone. The paper as a whole reports these results and caveats: Most of the expanded thyroid clonotypes with a frequency above 0.001 were also detected in blood, and it was suggested that the thyroid immune response may be reflected by blood repertoires. In validation, the model predicted ophthalmopathy progression with about 71% sensitivity and around 72% specificity; 12 predicted patients were CT-confirmed with GO in a median of 6.5 months. Ophthalmopathy was separated from stable hyperthyroidism by the 13-signature model with just under 90% sensitivity and about 83% specificity in cross-validation and with 80%/75% in the test set. No statistical method was used to predetermine the sample size, and group allocation was not hidden from the investigators.

TCR beta CDR3 regions were amplified from RNA transcripts for repertoire sequencing. A first-round RT-PCR used HTBI primers with the Qiagen OneStep RT-PCR kit, followed by a second-round multiplex PCR, size selection and purification. Libraries were sequenced on an Illumina HiSeq2000 using paired-end 100 bp reads. Turning to the authors' computational methods: SOAPnuke was used to process the reads, removing any read that contained adapters or uncalled bases, had a mean Phred below 15, or lacked an exact match to the constant primer or identifier. High-quality paired reads were merged with COPE v1.2.5. Unique nucleotide sequences were defined as clonotypes and aligned to IMGT TRB V, D and J references using MiTCR v1.1. The analysis was limited to V-J combinations with a frequency above 0.0001, which together covered 99.2% of the repertoires. A TCR clonal expansion and chaos score per V-J combination was defined as the ratio of F50 clonal expansion to chaos observed in the TCRdist matrix. Welch's t-statistics and random forest were used to reduce features to about 14 V-J combinations, which were fed into a naive Bayes classifier. The Morisita-Horn index was used to measure how similar the thyroid and blood repertoires were. TCRdb reworked the public reads: Q25 trimming with fastp, MiXCR clone assembly, productive beta chains retained. Rows are unified per CDR3 protein, each entry keeping the most common DNA and genes. These V and J calls derive from TCRdb rather than the authors' analysis. Recorded for this sample are 350,000 or so distinct CDR3 sequences; 17% of them occurred a single time. The ten biggest clones cover more than 9% of the sample.

The ophthalmopathy patients had moderately to severely active disease, with a Clinical Activity Score of 3 or higher, a NOSPECS grade of 4 or higher, and a disease duration of less than 3 months. Patients with other autoimmune diseases, uncontrolled infections, pregnancy or lactation were excluded from the study. Diagnosis relied on clinical symptoms, serum thyroxine, TRAb, thyroid ultrasound and orbital computed tomography. Ficoll-Paque density gradient centrifugation was used to isolate PBMCs from 10 ml of fresh peripheral blood. Total RNA was extracted using Trizol reagent, and RNA quality was checked on an Agilent 2100 Bioanalyzer. From the germline V gene (reference sequence), CDR1 is DFQATT and CDR2 is SNEGSKA. Taken from cysteine to phenylalanine, the CDR3 has 12 residues. Here the CDR3 DNA is all that survives: 36 bases in frame from base 1.

This receptor chain uses TRBV20-1 and TRBJ1-1; the D segment could be TRBD1, given 6 matching bases. The TCR was taken from an adult man with Graves' ophthalmopathy. Material: peripheral blood. The CDR3: CRGAGSVTEAFF. The DNA is TGCAGGGGGGCAGGGAGCGTAACTGAAGCTTTCTTT.